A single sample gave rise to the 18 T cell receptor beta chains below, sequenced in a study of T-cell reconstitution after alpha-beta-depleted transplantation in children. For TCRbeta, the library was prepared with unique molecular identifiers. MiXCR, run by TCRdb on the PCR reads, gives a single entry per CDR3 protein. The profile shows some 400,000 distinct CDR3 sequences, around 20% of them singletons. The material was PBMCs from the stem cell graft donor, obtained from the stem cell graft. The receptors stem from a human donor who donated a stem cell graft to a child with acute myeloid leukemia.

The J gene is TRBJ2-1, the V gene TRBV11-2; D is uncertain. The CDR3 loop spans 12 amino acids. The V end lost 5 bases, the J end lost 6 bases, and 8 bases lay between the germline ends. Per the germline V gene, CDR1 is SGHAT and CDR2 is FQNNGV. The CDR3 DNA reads TGTGCCAGCAGCGAGGCCCTCAATGAGCAGTTCTTC. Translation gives CASSEALNEQFF.

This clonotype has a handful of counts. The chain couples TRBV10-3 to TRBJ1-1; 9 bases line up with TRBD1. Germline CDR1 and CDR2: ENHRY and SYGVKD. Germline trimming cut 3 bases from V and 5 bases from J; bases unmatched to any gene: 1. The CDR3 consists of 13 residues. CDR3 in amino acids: CAISDGQGTEAFF. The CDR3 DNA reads TGTGCCATCAGTGACGGACAGGGGACTGAAGCTTTCTTT.

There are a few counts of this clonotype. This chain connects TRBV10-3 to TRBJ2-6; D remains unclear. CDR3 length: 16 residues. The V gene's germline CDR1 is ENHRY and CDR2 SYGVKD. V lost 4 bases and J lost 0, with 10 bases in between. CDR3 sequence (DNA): TGTGCCATCAGTGGGGGTGTCGGCTCTGGGGCCAACGTCCTGACTTTC. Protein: CAISGGVGSGANVLTF.

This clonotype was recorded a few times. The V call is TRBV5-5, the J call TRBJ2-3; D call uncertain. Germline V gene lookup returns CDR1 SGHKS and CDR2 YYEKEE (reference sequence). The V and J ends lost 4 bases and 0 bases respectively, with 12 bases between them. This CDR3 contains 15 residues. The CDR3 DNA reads TGTGCCAGCAGCCCGGACGGTACTAGCACAGATACGCAGTATTTT. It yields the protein CASSPDGTSTDTQYF.

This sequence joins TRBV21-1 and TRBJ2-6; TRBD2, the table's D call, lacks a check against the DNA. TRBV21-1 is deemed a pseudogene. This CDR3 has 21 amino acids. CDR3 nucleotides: TGTGCCAGCAGCAAAGCGTGGTATCGGAGGACCAACAACTCCGGGGCCAACGTCCTGACTTTC. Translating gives CASSKAWYRRTNNSGANVLTF.

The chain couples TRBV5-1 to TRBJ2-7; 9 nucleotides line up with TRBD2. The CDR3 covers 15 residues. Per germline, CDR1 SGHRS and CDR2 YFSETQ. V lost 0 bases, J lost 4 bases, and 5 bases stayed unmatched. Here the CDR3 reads CASSLVAGVNYEQYF. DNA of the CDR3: TGCGCCAGCAGCTTGGTAGCGGGAGTTAATTACGAGCAGTACTTC.

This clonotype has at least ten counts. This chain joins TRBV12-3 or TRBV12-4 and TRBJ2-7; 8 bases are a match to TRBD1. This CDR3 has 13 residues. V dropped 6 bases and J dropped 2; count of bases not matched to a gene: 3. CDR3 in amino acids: CASRYRGAYEQYF. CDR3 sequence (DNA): TGTGCCAGCAGATACAGGGGGGCCTACGAGCAGTACTTC.

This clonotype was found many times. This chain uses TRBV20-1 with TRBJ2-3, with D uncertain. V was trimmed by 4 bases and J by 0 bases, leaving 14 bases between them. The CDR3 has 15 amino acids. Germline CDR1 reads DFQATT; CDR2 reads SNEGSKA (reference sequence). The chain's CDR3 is CSAINRFYSTDTQYF. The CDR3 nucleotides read TGCAGTGCTATAAACCGATTCTACAGCACAGATACGCAGTATTTT.

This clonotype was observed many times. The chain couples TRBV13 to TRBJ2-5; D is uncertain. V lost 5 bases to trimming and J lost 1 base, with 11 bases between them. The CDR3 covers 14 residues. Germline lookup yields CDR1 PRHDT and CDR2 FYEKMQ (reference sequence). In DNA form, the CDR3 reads TGTGCCAGCAGCCAAGGGTGGGTCCAAGAGACCCAGTACTTC. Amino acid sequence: CASSQGWVQETQYF.

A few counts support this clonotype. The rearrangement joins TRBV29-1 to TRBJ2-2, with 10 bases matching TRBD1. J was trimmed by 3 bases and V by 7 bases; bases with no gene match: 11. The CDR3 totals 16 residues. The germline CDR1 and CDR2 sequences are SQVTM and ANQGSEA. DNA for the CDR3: TGCAGCGACCTCCCGACAGGGGGCGAGGACACCGGGGAGCTGTTTTTT. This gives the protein CSDLPTGGEDTGELFF.

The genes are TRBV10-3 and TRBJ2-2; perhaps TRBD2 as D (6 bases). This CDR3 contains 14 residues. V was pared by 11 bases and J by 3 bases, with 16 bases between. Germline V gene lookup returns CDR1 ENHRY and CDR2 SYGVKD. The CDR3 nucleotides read TGTGCCTACTCCGGGACGGGGGACACCGGGGAGCTGTTTTTT. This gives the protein CAYSGTGDTGELFF.

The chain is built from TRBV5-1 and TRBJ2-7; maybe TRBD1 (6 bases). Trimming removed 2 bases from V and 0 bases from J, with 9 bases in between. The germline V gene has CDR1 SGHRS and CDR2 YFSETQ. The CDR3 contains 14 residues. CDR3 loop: CASSFRDNSYEQYF. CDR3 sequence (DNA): TGCGCCAGCAGCTTCCGGGACAACTCCTACGAGCAGTACTTC.

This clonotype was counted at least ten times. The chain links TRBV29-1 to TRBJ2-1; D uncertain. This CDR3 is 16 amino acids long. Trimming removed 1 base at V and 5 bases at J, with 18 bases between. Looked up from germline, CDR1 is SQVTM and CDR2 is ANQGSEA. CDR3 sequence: CSVEARLGVGNNEQFF. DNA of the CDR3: TGCAGCGTTGAAGCCCGTTTAGGCGTGGGTAACAATGAGCAGTTCTTC.

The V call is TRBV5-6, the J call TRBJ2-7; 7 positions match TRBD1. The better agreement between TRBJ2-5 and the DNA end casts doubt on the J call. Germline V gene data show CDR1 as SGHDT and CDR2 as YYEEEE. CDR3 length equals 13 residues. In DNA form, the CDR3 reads TGTGCCAGCAGCTTGACAGGGGCCAAGACCCAGTACTTC. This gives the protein CASSLTGAKTQYF.

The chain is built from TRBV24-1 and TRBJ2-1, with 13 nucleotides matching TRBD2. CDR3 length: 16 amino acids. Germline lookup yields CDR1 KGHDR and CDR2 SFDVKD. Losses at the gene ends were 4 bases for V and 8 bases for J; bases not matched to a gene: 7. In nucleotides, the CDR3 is TGTGCCACCAGTGACTCAAAACTAGCGGGAGGGTATGAGCAGTTCTTC. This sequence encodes CATSDSKLAGGYEQFF.

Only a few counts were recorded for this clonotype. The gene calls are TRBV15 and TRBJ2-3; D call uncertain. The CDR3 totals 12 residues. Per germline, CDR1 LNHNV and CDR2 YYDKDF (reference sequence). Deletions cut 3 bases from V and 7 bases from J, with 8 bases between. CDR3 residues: CATSSGDHTQYF. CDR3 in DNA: TGTGCCACCAGCAGCGGAGATCATACGCAGTATTTT. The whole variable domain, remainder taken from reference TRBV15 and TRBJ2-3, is DAMVIQNPRYQVTQFGKPVTLSCSQTLNHNVMYWYQQKSSQAPKLLFHYYDKDFNNEADTPDNFQSRRPNTSFCFLDIRSPGLGDTAMYLCATSSGDHTQYFGPGTRLTVL.

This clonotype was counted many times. DNA of the CDR3: TGTGCCAGCAGGGGCTTTGGACGGCCCTACGAGCAGTACTTC. Its protein is CASRGFGRPYEQYF. The rearrangement joins TRBV6-5 to TRBJ2-7; D remains unclear. The CDR3 sequence is 14 residues long. Germline V gene sequence: CDR1 MNHEY, CDR2 SVGAGI. V lost 6 bases, J lost 2 bases, and 14 bases lay in between.

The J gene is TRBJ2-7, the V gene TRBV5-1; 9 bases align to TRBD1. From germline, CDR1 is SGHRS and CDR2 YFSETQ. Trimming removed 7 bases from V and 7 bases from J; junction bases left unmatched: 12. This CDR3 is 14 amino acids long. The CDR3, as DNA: TGCGCCAGCGCCCCGGGACAGGGATCGCGTGAGCAGTACTTC. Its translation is CASAPGQGSREQYF. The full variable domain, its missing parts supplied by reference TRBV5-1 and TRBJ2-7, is KAGVTQTPRYLIKTRGQQVTLSCSPISGHRSVSWYQQTPGQGLQFLFEYFSETQRNKGNFPGRFSGRQFSNSRSEMNVSTLELGDSALYLCASAPGQGSREQYFGPGTRLTVT.